These 25 T cell receptor beta chains originate from one sample sequenced in a study of cytomegalovirus exposure and HLA in healthy donors. Primers for the PCR totalled 60 Vbeta and 13 Jbeta. This table comes from immunoSEQ multiplex PCR, and its TCRdb copy is limited to in-frame clones, with some not included. The data show around 170,000 clones, 80% seen once. Material: PBMCs. The receptors were sampled from a woman in her forties or fifties in good health and CMV-seropositive.

This clone was recorded a few times. The rearrangement joins TRBV7-2 to TRBJ1-2; D uncertain. This CDR3 contains 15 residues. Germline CDR1 reads SGHTA; CDR2 reads FQGNSA. The V end lost 0 bases, the J end lost 6 bases, and 14 bases lay between the germline ends. Written as DNA, the CDR3 is TGTGCCAGCAGCTTAGCAGCCTTGGGGAGCGATGGCTACACCTTC. Translating it yields CASSLAALGSDGYTF.

V gene TRBV7-3 combines with J gene TRBJ2-3; 7 positions match TRBD1. This CDR3 is 16 amino acids long. CDR1 and CDR2 (germline): SGHTA, FQGTGA. V dropped 5 bases and J dropped 4; count of bases not matched to a gene: 12. The CDR3 sequence is CASSVHAQGRADTQYF. The CDR3 DNA follows: TGTGCCAGCAGCGTTCATGCACAGGGGCGGGCAGATACGCAGTATTTT.

The chain is built from TRBV28 and TRBJ1-6; 10 nucleotides line up with TRBD1. J lost 7 bases, V lost 6 bases, and 12 bases had no gene match. This CDR3 spans 17 amino acids. Germline values: CDR1 MDHEN, CDR2 SYDVKM. The chain's CDR3 is CASSAPGQGRKNSPLHF. In DNA form, the CDR3 reads TGTGCCAGCAGCGCCCCGGGACAGGGGCGTAAGAATTCACCCCTCCACTTT.

The genes are TRBV6-5 and TRBJ2-2, with 12 positions matching TRBD1. The CDR3 is 14 amino acids. V shed 8 bases, J shed 5 bases, and the junction held 3 bases outside the gene matches. Germline V CDR1 and CDR2: MNHEY, SVGAGI. CDR3 sequence (DNA): TGTGCCAGCGGGGACAGGGGGCCAACCGGGGAGCTGTTTTTT. Translated: CASGDRGPTGELFF.

This clone was seen a single time. The genes are TRBV9 and TRBJ1-1, with 8 positions matching TRBD1. The germline V gene has CDR1 SGDLS and CDR2 YYNGEE. The CDR3 has 14 residues. J lost 1 base, V lost 4 bases, and 3 bases had no gene match. The CDR3 sequence is CASSHGTGNTEAFF. The CDR3 nucleotides read TGTGCCAGCAGCCATGGGACAGGGAACACTGAAGCTTTCTTT.

The chain is built from TRBV5-6 and TRBJ1-2, with D uncertain. There are 17 residues in the CDR3. The germline gives CDR1 SGHDT, CDR2 YYEEEE. The V and J ends lost 4 bases and 0 bases respectively, with 19 bases between them. The CDR3 protein is CASSPLLRAVTNYGYTF. The CDR3 DNA reads as TGTGCCAGCAGCCCTTTGTTGAGGGCCGTTACTAACTATGGCTACACCTTC.

This clone was counted between two and nine times. The chain uses TRBV28 and TRBJ1-4; D gene unclear. From germline, CDR1 is MDHEN and CDR2 SYDVKM. The CDR3 spans 12 residues. V lost 7 bases to trimming and J lost 8 bases, with 11 bases between them. CDR3 loop: CASTGYDEKLFF. The CDR3 DNA is TGTGCCAGCACCGGGTACGACGAAAAACTGTTTTTT.

The chain couples TRBV27 to TRBJ1-6; weak D call: TRBD1 (5 bases). Germline V gene lookup returns CDR1 MNHEY and CDR2 SMNVEV (reference sequence). The germline V and J ends were trimmed by 5 bases and 0 bases, with 14 bases remaining between them. The CDR3 length is 17 residues. The CDR3 sequence is CASSPGLLSSYNSPLHF. CDR3 nucleotides: TGTGCCAGCAGTCCGGGACTACTGAGCTCCTATAATTCACCCCTCCACTTT.

CDR3 region: CASSPQTGQGGEKLFF. The CDR3 region has the DNA TGTGCCAGCAGCCCCCAGACCGGACAGGGGGGCGAAAAACTGTTTTTT. V usage is TRBV11-2 and J usage is TRBJ1-4; 10 nucleotides agree with TRBD1. The CDR3 runs 16 residues. Germline trimming cut 5 bases from V and 8 bases from J; bases unmatched to any gene: 11. The germline V gene has CDR1 SGHAT and CDR2 FQNNGV.

V is TRBV11-3 and J is TRBJ2-5; unclear D gene. The CDR3 contains 12 residues. Trimming left V 0 bases short and J 4 bases short, with 3 bases between. Germline lookup yields CDR1 SGHNT and CDR2 YENEEA. The CDR3 spells CASSLDRETQYF. The CDR3 region has the DNA TGTGCCAGCAGCTTAGATCGAGAGACCCAGTACTTC.

V is TRBV19 and J is TRBJ2-5; 8 bases align to TRBD1. The CDR3 loop spans 16 amino acids. Germline lookup yields CDR1 LNHDA and CDR2 SQIVND (reference sequence). Unmatched junction bases numbered 11, after V lost 6 bases and J lost 2 bases. The CDR3 DNA follows: TGTGCCAGTAGCCCACTCCTCGGACAGGGACAAGAGACCCAGTACTTC. Protein sequence: CASSPLLGQGQETQYF.

For this clone: Compared with germline, one end of the junction differs, possibly owing to a read error. This chain joins TRBV7-9 and TRBJ1-5; D unresolved. The CDR3 has 12 residues. Germline CDR1 SEHNR, CDR2 FQNEAQ (reference sequence). The CDR3 sequence: CTSSFPDQPQHF. DNA of the CDR3: TGTACCAGCAGCTTTCCGGATCAGCCCCAGCATTTT.

The J gene is TRBJ2-2, the V gene TRBV5-1, with 13 bases fitting TRBD2. This CDR3 comprises 16 residues. CDR1 and CDR2 from the germline V gene are SGHRS and YFSETQ. Germline trimming cut 5 bases from V and 6 bases from J; bases unmatched to any gene: 7. CDR3 DNA: TGCGCCAGCAGTCCCCGCACTAGCGGGGGGGCCGGGGAGCTGTTTTTT. It translates to CASSPRTSGGAGELFF. The entire variable domain, with the rest obtained from reference TRBV5-1 and TRBJ2-2, is as follows: KAGVTQTPRYLIKTRGQQVTLSCSPISGHRSVSWYQQTPGQGLQFLFEYFSETQRNKGNFPGRFSGRQFSNSRSEMNVSTLELGDSALYLCASSPRTSGGAGELFFGEGSRLTVL.

The chain's CDR3 is CASSLSGPWSNYGYTF. CDR3 nucleotide sequence: TGTGCCAGCAGTTTAAGCGGCCCCTGGTCTAACTATGGCTACACCTTC. This rearrangement joins TRBV28 to TRBJ1-2; D is unclear. CDR3 length equals 16 residues. With 2 bases removed from V and 0 bases from J, the gap between germline ends came to 13 bases. CDR1 is MDHEN, CDR2 SYDVKM, per germline.

The chain joins TRBV11-3 to TRBJ2-7; TRBD2 matches at 7 bases. The germline V gene encodes CDR1 SGHNT and CDR2 YENEEA. Trimming took 0 bases from V and 3 from J; bases not matched to a gene: 2. This CDR3 comprises 14 residues. The CDR3 sequence: CASSLDSSGYEQYF. CDR3 bases: TGTGCCAGCAGCTTAGATTCTAGCGGCTACGAGCAGTACTTC.

This clone was seen a handful of times. This chain links TRBV30 with TRBJ1-2, with TRBD1 identical over 7 bases. CDR3 size: 13 residues. Trimming took 0 bases from V and 3 from J; bases not matched to a gene: 1. The germline CDR1 and CDR2 sequences are GTSNPN and SVGIG (reference sequence). The DNA for the CDR3 is TGTGCCTGGAGTGTGCAGGGGGACTATGGCTACACCTTC. It encodes CAWSVQGDYGYTF. The whole variable domain, remainder taken from reference TRBV30 and TRBJ1-2, is SQTIHQWPATLVQPVGSPLSLECTVEGTSNPNLYWYRQAAGRGLQLLFYSVGIGQISSEVPQNLSASRPQDRQFILSSKKLLLSDSGFYLCAWSVQGDYGYTFGSGTRLTVV.

The chain couples TRBV7-9 to TRBJ2-1, with TRBD2 matching 10 bases. The CDR3 totals 16 residues. Germline CDR1 reads SEHNR; CDR2 reads FQNEAQ (reference sequence). Germline trimming cut 2 bases from V and 8 bases from J; bases unmatched to any gene: 9. The chain's CDR3 is CASSLPTSGKGDEQFF. CDR3 DNA sequence: TGTGCCAGCAGCTTACCTACTAGCGGGAAGGGAGATGAGCAGTTCTTC.

V and J are TRBV14 and TRBJ2-7; a possible D gene is TRBD2 (6 bases). Per germline, CDR1 SGHDN and CDR2 FVKESK. The V gene lost 3 bases and the J gene lost 9 bases, with 15 bases spanning the gap. The CDR3 is 13 residues long. In nucleotides, the CDR3 is TGTGCCAGCAGCCACAAAGGAGGGCATAGGCAGTACTTC. Residues: CASSHKGGHRQYF.

The chain has TRBV2 and TRBJ2-2, with D possibly matching TRBD1 (5 bases). There are 11 residues in the CDR3. The germline V gene has CDR1 SNHLY and CDR2 FYNNEI. The germline V and J ends were trimmed by 5 bases and 9 bases, with 7 bases remaining between them. The CDR3 sequence: CASSPDRELFF. CDR3 DNA sequence: TGTGCCAGCAGTCCGGACAGGGAGCTGTTTTTT.

J is TRBJ1-2 and V is TRBV2; D is unresolved. CDR3 size: 14 residues. Trimming took 6 bases from V and 5 from J, leaving 16 bases between them. Germline V gives CDR1 SNHLY, CDR2 FYNNEI. Here the CDR3 reads CASRKDTSQYGYTF. The CDR3 region has the DNA TGTGCCAGCAGGAAAGACACGTCGCAGTATGGCTACACCTTC.

This chain connects TRBV9 to TRBJ2-7; 8 nucleotides line up with TRBD1. V shed 0 bases, J shed 4 bases, and the junction held 6 bases outside the gene matches. CDR3 length equals 15 residues. CDR1 and CDR2 (germline): SGDLS, YYNGEE. The CDR3 reads CASSVGPDRAYEQYF. The CDR3 DNA sequence: TGTGCCAGCAGCGTAGGACCGGACAGGGCATACGAGCAGTACTTC.

The chain couples TRBV5-1 to TRBJ2-3, with D possibly being TRBD2 (6 bases). Deletions cut 0 bases from V and 4 bases from J, with 9 bases between. Looked up from germline, CDR1 is SGHRS and CDR2 is YFSETQ. The CDR3 is 14 residues long. CDR3 nucleotide sequence: TGCGCCAGCAGCTTGGTAGGGGAGGCAGATACGCAGTATTTT. Its protein product is CASSLVGEADTQYF.

The J gene is TRBJ2-3, the V gene TRBV12-2; the DNA was not used to check the table's D call, TRBD2. TRBV12-2 is listed as a pseudogene. CDR3 size: 22 residues. CDR3 DNA sequence: TGTTCAGGTAAAGCGGCACAAAGTAATTTCTCCGAGTTAGCGGGAGGGCCTAAAACGCAGTATTTT. Translation: CSGKAAQSNFSELAGGPKTQYF.

This chain connects TRBV5-6 to TRBJ2-1, with D possibly matching TRBD2 (5 bases). V lost 0 bases and J lost 8, with 6 bases in between. CDR1 and CDR2 (germline): SGHDT, YYEEEE. The CDR3 runs to 12 residues. This CDR3 is CASSLGGDEQFF. In nucleotides, the CDR3 is TGTGCCAGCAGCTTGGGGGGAGATGAGCAGTTCTTC.

J is TRBJ1-5 and V is TRBV5-5; D is uncertain. CDR1 SGHKS and CDR2 YYEKEE come from the germline V gene (reference sequence). Trimming took off 2 bases at V and 5 bases at J, with 11 bases between the two ends. The CDR3 has 14 amino acids. CDR3 sequence reads: CASSFTHGDQPQHF. CDR3 coding DNA: TGTGCCAGCAGCTTCACACACGGGGATCAGCCCCAGCATTTT.